These T cell receptor beta chains were read from a single sample in a study of identical twins. TCRdb called the 5' RACE reads again in MiXCR, with one record for every CDR3 protein. This table holds a few hundred thousand distinct CDR3 sequences, 13% to 15% found once. The same data also went into a second study, on yellow fever vaccine responses in identical twins.

The specimen sequenced was CD4+ T cells sorted from blood. The receptors come from a woman between 18 and 29 years old in good health. CDR3s include the opening cysteine and the closing phenylalanine or tryptophan. The D gene is left open where the match is weak. Clone size is shown for a subset of rows, as once, few, many or a class of expanded clone.

CDR3 DNA: TGCAGTGCCGCCGGGACAGTCTCTGGCTACACCTTC
CDR3 protein: CSAAGTVSGYTF
D gene: TRBD1
clone size: .
J gene: TRBJ1-2
V gene: TRBV20-1

CDR3 DNA: TGTGCCAGCAGCTTGATTGTCCGAAAGCGACAAGAGACCCAGTACTTC
CDR3 protein: CASSLIVRKRQETQYF
D gene: .
clone size: few
J gene: TRBJ2-5
V gene: TRBV5-6

CDR3 DNA: TGTGCCAGCAGTGAAGGTTGGACAGGGAATGGCTACACCTTC
CDR3 protein: CASSEGWTGNGYTF
D gene: TRBD1
clone size: few
J gene: TRBJ1-2
V gene: TRBV6-1

CDR3 DNA: TGCAGTGCCGTGGAAGTATTAGCGGACTCCTACGAGCAGTACTTC
CDR3 protein: CSAVEVLADSYEQYF
D gene: .
clone size: few
J gene: TRBJ2-7
V gene: TRBV20-1

CDR3 DNA: TGCAGTGCTAGAGATGGGGGACAGGGGAATTCACCCCTCCACTTT
CDR3 protein: CSARDGGQGNSPLHF
D gene: TRBD1
clone size: .
J gene: TRBJ1-6
V gene: TRBV20-1

CDR3 DNA: .
CDR3 protein: CSVARGSTDTLYF
D gene: .
clone size: .
J gene: TRBJ2-3
V gene: TRBV29-1

CDR3 DNA: TGTGCCAGCAGCCAAGAGACGGGGGGCTCCAAAAACATTCAGTACTTC
CDR3 protein: CASSQETGGSKNIQYF
D gene: .
clone size: few
J gene: TRBJ2-4
V gene: TRBV3-1

CDR3 DNA: TGCAGTGCTAGAGATCACAGGACAGGGAGCATTGACCTAGCCAAAAACATTCAGTACTTC
CDR3 protein: CSARDHRTGSIDLAKNIQYF
D gene: TRBD1
clone size: .
J gene: TRBJ2-4
V gene: TRBV20-1

CDR3 DNA: TGTGCCAGTAGCTTAGAGCGGACACCAACTAATAAAAAACTGTTTTTT
CDR3 protein: CASSLERTPTNKKLFF
D gene: .
clone size: .
J gene: TRBJ1-4
V gene: TRBV11-2

CDR3 DNA: TGCAGTGCTAGCGCACCCCGGGGGGCTCTGAACACCGGGGAGCTGTTTTTT
CDR3 protein: CSASAPRGALNTGELFF
D gene: .
clone size: .
J gene: TRBJ2-2
V gene: TRBV20-1

CDR3 DNA: TGTGCCAGCAGTTCCGGACAGAGCGGCCTGAACACTGAAGCTTTCTTT
CDR3 protein: CASSSGQSGLNTEAFF
D gene: .
clone size: few
J gene: TRBJ1-1
V gene: TRBV7-6

CDR3 DNA: TGTGCCAGCACCTCAATCGGGGCGTCTATGGGGGCGCCCTACAATGAGCAGTTCTTC
CDR3 protein: CASTSIGASMGAPYNEQFF
D gene: .
clone size: few
J gene: TRBJ2-1
V gene: TRBV12-3/TRBV12-4

CDR3 DNA: TGCTGTGCTAGAATGTCTAGCGGGGGGCATCAAGAGACCCAGTACTTC
CDR3 protein: CCARMSSGGHQETQYF
D gene: TRBD2
clone size: .
J gene: TRBJ2-5
V gene: TRBV20-1

CDR3 DNA: TGTGCCAGCAGTTACGGGGGGACCATGAACACTGAAGCTTTCTTT
CDR3 protein: CASSYGGTMNTEAFF
D gene: .
clone size: .
J gene: TRBJ1-1
V gene: TRBV6-5

CDR3 DNA: TGTGCCAGCAGCAAAGAGGCCCTCGAGCGGGTCTTTCCCGAGCAGTACTTC
CDR3 protein: CASSKEALERVFPEQYF
D gene: .
clone size: many
J gene: TRBJ2-7
V gene: TRBV21-1

CDR3 DNA: TGTGCCAGCAGCTCACAACGGGGTGAGCAGTTCTTC
CDR3 protein: CASSSQRGEQFF
D gene: .
clone size: few
J gene: TRBJ2-1
V gene: TRBV7-3

CDR3 DNA: TGTGCCAGCAGCTCCACAAGACAATCCTATGTGCAGTACTTC
CDR3 protein: CASSSTRQSYVQYF
D gene: .
clone size: .
J gene: TRBJ2-7
V gene: TRBV11-1

CDR3 DNA: TGTGCCATCAGTGGGCGTGCGAACACCGGGGAGCTGTTTTTT
CDR3 protein: CAISGRANTGELFF
D gene: .
clone size: .
J gene: TRBJ2-2
V gene: TRBV10-3

CDR3 DNA: TGTGCCAGCAGCTACCCCCAGGGGCAAGGAGATGGCTACACCTTC
CDR3 protein: CASSYPQGQGDGYTF
D gene: .
clone size: few
J gene: TRBJ1-2
V gene: TRBV7-9

CDR3 DNA: TGTGCCAGCAGTTTGGCCGCGGGGGGGTCGGCAGTTGAGCAGTTCTTC
CDR3 protein: CASSLAAGGSAVEQFF
D gene: TRBD2
clone size: .
J gene: TRBJ2-1
V gene: TRBV12-3/TRBV12-4

CDR3 DNA: TGCGCCAGCAGCTTGGTAGGGTCCGGTGGTTCCTACAATGAGCAGTTCTTC
CDR3 protein: CASSLVGSGGSYNEQFF
D gene: .
clone size: .
J gene: TRBJ2-1
V gene: TRBV5-1

CDR3 DNA: TGCAGTGTCCGAACTAGCGGGGGGCGCTACGAGCAGTACTTC
CDR3 protein: CSVRTSGGRYEQYF
D gene: TRBD2
clone size: few
J gene: TRBJ2-7
V gene: TRBV20-1

CDR3 DNA: TGCGCCAGCAGTGAGCAATTGAACACTGAAGCTTTCTTT
CDR3 protein: CASSEQLNTEAFF
D gene: .
clone size: .
J gene: TRBJ1-1
V gene: TRBV10-2

CDR3 DNA: TGCAGCGCAGATACCACAGGGGTCCAAGAGACCCAGTACTTC
CDR3 protein: CSADTTGVQETQYF
D gene: TRBD1
clone size: .
J gene: TRBJ2-5
V gene: TRBV29-1

CDR3 DNA: TGTGCCAGCAGCCCCGTAGGGACTAGCGGGAGTTCAGAGACCCAGTACTTC
CDR3 protein: CASSPVGTSGSSETQYF
D gene: TRBD2
clone size: .
J gene: TRBJ2-5
V gene: TRBV11-1

CDR3 DNA: TGTGCCAGCAGATTCAGACAGGTTAACACCGGGGAGCTGTTTTTT
CDR3 protein: CASRFRQVNTGELFF
D gene: .
clone size: .
J gene: TRBJ2-2
V gene: TRBV7-9

CDR3 DNA: TGTGCCAGCAGAACCTCCCCAGAGCAGTTCTTC
CDR3 protein: CASRTSPEQFF
D gene: .
clone size: few
J gene: TRBJ2-1
V gene: TRBV2

CDR3 DNA: TGTGCCAGCAGTTCCCCCCGGGACAGCCTTACCGGGGAGCTGTTTTTT
CDR3 protein: CASSSPRDSLTGELFF
D gene: TRBD1
clone size: few
J gene: TRBJ2-2
V gene: TRBV12-3/TRBV12-4

CDR3 DNA: TGCGCCAGCAGCCGGGCCCCGGGGCTACCAGTGCAGTATTTT
CDR3 protein: CASSRAPGLPVQYF
D gene: .
clone size: few
J gene: TRBJ2-3
V gene: TRBV4-1

CDR3 DNA: TGTGCCAGCAACGGACAGGGGAGGCCAGATACGCAGTATTTT
CDR3 protein: CASNGQGRPDTQYF
D gene: TRBD1
clone size: .
J gene: TRBJ2-3
V gene: TRBV2

CDR3 DNA: TGTGCCAGCAGTTTAGGTTGGAGGGAGACCCAGTACTTC
CDR3 protein: CASSLGWRETQYF
D gene: .
clone size: .
J gene: TRBJ2-5
V gene: TRBV27